The 4 T cell receptor beta chains reported below all come from one sample, sequenced in a study of blood T cell repertoires in COVID-19. The protocol was immunoSEQ multiplex PCR, while the TCRdb copy is restricted to in-frame clones and leaves out a portion. The repertoire holds roughly 80,000 clones, with about nine tenths as singletons. What was sequenced was peripheral blood. The receptors were gathered from a woman aged 80 or older with active or convalescent COVID-19.

The rearrangement joins TRBV25-1 to TRBJ2-3; D gene unclear. Germline values: CDR1 MGHDK, CDR2 SYGVNS. The CDR3 covers 16 residues. V was clipped by 5 bases and J by 0 bases, with 15 bases between them. DNA of the CDR3: TGTGCCAGCAGTAATAGAGCCGATCCTAGCACAGATACGCAGTATTTT. Translation: CASSNRADPSTDTQYF. Full variable domain (missing parts from reference TRBV25-1 and TRBJ2-3): EADIYQTPRYLVIGTGKKITLECSQTMGHDKMYWYQQDPGMELHLIHYSYGVNSTEKGDLSSESTVSRIRTEHFPLTLESARPSHTSQYLCASSNRADPSTDTQYFGPGTRLTVL.

The chain joins TRBV27 to TRBJ1-1, with unresolved D. The V gene lost 1 base and the J gene lost 4 bases, with 10 bases spanning the gap. The CDR3 is made up of 14 amino acids. CDR1 and CDR2 from the germline V gene are MNHEY and SMNVEV (reference sequence). In DNA form, the CDR3 reads TGTGCCAGCAGTTTATTGGCAGCGGGCACTGAAGCTTTCTTT. This translates into CASSLLAAGTEAFF.

This chain uses TRBV2 with TRBJ1-3, with TRBD1 matching over 7 bases. Per germline, CDR1 SNHLY and CDR2 FYNNEI. V shed 6 bases, J shed 2 bases, and the junction held 10 bases outside the gene matches. CDR3 length: 16 residues. The CDR3 DNA reads as TGTGCCAGCAGCCCCCACTCTACAGGGGCTGGAAACACCATATATTTT. Translation: CASSPHSTGAGNTIYF.

This clone showed up just a few times. The V call is TRBV6-6, the J call TRBJ2-3; the D is unclear. Trimming pared 6 bases from V and 5 bases from J, leaving 6 bases between. Germline CDR1 MNHNY, CDR2 SVGAGI (reference sequence). CDR3 size: 11 residues. The CDR3: CASRARDTQYF. CDR3 nucleotide sequence: TGTGCCAGCAGGGCTCGAGATACGCAGTATTTT.